The next 26 T cell receptor beta chains were all read from a single sample in a study of response to subunit inactivated influenza vaccine. In TCRdb, the RT-PCR reads were re-called with MiXCR into one record per CDR3 protein. The sample carries more than 550,000 distinct CDR3 sequences, 10% to 12% recorded once. Separately, the same data were catalogued under a study of T cells expressing NK-cell markers. That paper adds: cDNA encoding TCR beta was synthesized via 5'RACE template switching incorporating UMIs.

The sequenced sample was PBMCs from blood, obtained on the day of vaccination. The receptors were sampled from a man in his fifties who received an inactivated influenza vaccine.

A few counts support this clonotype. The rearrangement uses TRBV12-3 or TRBV12-4 and TRBJ2-7, with D possibly matching TRBD2 (6 bases). The V end lost 6 bases, the J end lost 3 bases, and 12 bases lay between the germline ends. The CDR3 spans 13 residues. The CDR3 DNA sequence: TGTGCCAGCAGCACCGGGACTTACTACGAGCAGTACTTC. This codes for CASSTGTYYEQYF.

The chain carries TRBV6-2 or TRBV6-3 and TRBJ2-2; D is unclear. V was pared by 2 bases and J by 7 bases, with 5 bases between. Per germline, CDR1 MNHEY and CDR2 SVGEGT. This CDR3 contains 12 residues. In DNA, the CDR3 is TGTGCCAGCAGTTACGAGAGCGGGGAGCTGTTTTTT. The encoded protein is CASSYESGELFF.

This chain uses TRBV12-3 or TRBV12-4 with TRBJ2-1; D unresolved. Deletions cut 3 bases from V and 0 bases from J, with 15 bases between. The CDR3 is 17 amino acids. DNA of the CDR3: TGTGCCAGCAGTTTGGGTGCGGACCAAAGCTCCTACAATGAGCAGTTCTTC. It yields the protein CASSLGADQSSYNEQFF.

This clonotype came up a few times. This chain connects TRBV5-1 to TRBJ1-4, with 7 positions matching TRBD1. Germline trimming cut 4 bases from V and 5 bases from J; bases unmatched to any gene: 11. The CDR3 contains 16 residues. The germline V gene encodes CDR1 SGHRS and CDR2 YFSETQ. The CDR3 here is CASSLNSRDSNEKLFF. CDR3 DNA sequence: TGCGCCAGCAGCCTAAACAGCCGGGACAGCAATGAAAAACTGTTTTTT.

The V call is TRBV6-2 or TRBV6-3, the J call TRBJ2-3; 7 bases fit TRBD2. The CDR3 is made up of 14 amino acids. Germline assignment: CDR1 MNHEY and CDR2 SVGEGT. V shed 0 bases and J 6 bases; nucleotides not matched to a gene: 3. For the CDR3, the DNA is TGTGCCAGCAGTTACTCGCGGGGGTCGGATACGCAGTATTTT. Its translation: CASSYSRGSDTQYF.

This chain links TRBV7-9 with TRBJ2-1; weak D call: TRBD2 (5 bases). From germline, CDR1 is SEHNR and CDR2 FQNEAQ (reference sequence). There are 17 residues in the CDR3. Trimming shortened V by 3 bases and J by 7 bases, and 22 bases separated the two germline ends. The CDR3 DNA reads TGTGCCAGCAGCTTGGGGTTGGAGGCAACTCAGTGGAATGAGCAGTTCTTC. Encoded protein: CASSLGLEATQWNEQFF. The variable domain in full, completed from reference TRBV7-9 and TRBJ2-1, reads DTGVSQNPRHKITKRGQNVTFRCDPISEHNRLYWYRQTLGQGPEFLTYFQNEAQLEKSRLLSDRFSAERPKGSFSTLEIQRTEQGDSAMYLCASSLGLEATQWNEQFFGPGTRLTVL.

This chain links TRBV2 with TRBJ1-5; no definite D call. The CDR3 length is 14 residues. Trimming left V 5 bases short and J 8 bases short, with 16 bases between. CDR1 is SNHLY, CDR2 FYNNEI, per germline. The CDR3 protein is CASSSTRGGEPQHF. For the CDR3, the DNA is TGTGCCAGCAGTTCCACCCGGGGAGGTGAGCCCCAGCATTTT.

This clonotype has ten or more counts. This rearrangement joins TRBV20-1 to TRBJ2-1; D might be TRBD1 (6 bases). CDR1 is DFQATT, CDR2 SNEGSKA, per germline (reference sequence). The CDR3 length is 12 residues. The ends were cut back, 3 bases at V and 8 bases at J, with 11 bases in the middle. The CDR3 DNA follows: TGCAGTGCTAGGACCGGACAGCATGAGCAGTTCTTC. This codes for CSARTGQHEQFF.

This clonotype has at least ten counts. The chain has TRBV6-5 and TRBJ2-3; the match to TRBD2 covers 9 bases. The J segment lost 6 bases and the V segment lost 0 bases, leaving 10 bases of the junction unmatched. This CDR3 region has 17 residues. Germline V gene data show CDR1 as MNHEY and CDR2 as SVGAGI. CDR3 residues: CASSYSFSGGRTDTQYF. The CDR3 DNA is TGTGCCAGCAGTTACTCTTTCAGCGGGGGGCGGACCGATACGCAGTATTTT.

This sequence joins TRBV6-5 and TRBJ1-2; 11 bases match TRBD1. The CDR3 is 16 residues long. Trimming cost V 2 bases and J 7 bases; bases outside gene matches: 9. Germline-derived CDR1 and CDR2 are MNHEY and SVGAGI. CDR3: CASSYRRGQGASGYTF. DNA for the CDR3: TGTGCCAGCAGTTACCGTCGAGGACAGGGGGCCTCTGGCTACACCTTC.

The rearrangement uses TRBV5-5 and TRBJ1-2; D unclear. Per germline, CDR1 SGHKS and CDR2 YYEKEE (reference sequence). Trimming stripped 2 bases from V and 7 bases from J, with 9 bases between. The CDR3 consists of 12 residues. The CDR3 DNA is TGTGCCAGCAGCTTTAGGGAACGTGGCTACACCTTC. Residues: CASSFRERGYTF.

This clonotype appeared many times. V usage is TRBV28 and J usage is TRBJ1-6; D ambiguous. The CDR3 sequence is 13 residues long. CDR1 and CDR2 (germline): MDHEN, SYDVKM. V lost 10 bases and J 7 bases, leaving 14 bases between the germline ends. Here the CDR3 reads CATGAGNNSPLHF. CDR3 DNA: TGTGCCACCGGAGCAGGAAACAATTCACCCCTCCACTTT.

This chain connects TRBV6-1 to TRBJ1-1; possible D gene TRBD1, 5 bases. Germline V lookup: CDR1 MNHNS, CDR2 SASEGT. Trimming stripped 3 bases from V and 10 bases from J, with 12 bases between. The CDR3 consists of 12 residues. CDR3 bases: TGTGCCAGCAGTGACAGGTCGGGGGGAGCTTTCTTT. Its translation: CASSDRSGGAFF.

The genes are TRBV4-2 and TRBJ2-5; D possibly corresponds to TRBD2 (5 bases). V lost 4 bases and J lost 2, with 14 bases in between. The germline gives CDR1 LGHNA, CDR2 YNFKEQ. The CDR3 contains 15 residues. CDR3 DNA: TGTGCCAGCAGCCGCTCGGGGTCCCAACAAGAGACCCAGTACTTC. Translating it yields CASSRSGSQQETQYF.

This clonotype was counted at least ten times. V and J are TRBV12-3 or TRBV12-4 and TRBJ2-2, with TRBD2 matching over 7 bases. V was pared by 6 bases and J by 4 bases, with 14 bases of the junction left unmatched. This CDR3 is built from 17 residues. CDR3 region: CASSWGGSGGFTGELFF. The DNA for the CDR3 is TGTGCCAGCAGCTGGGGAGGATCGGGGGGATTCACCGGGGAGCTGTTTTTT.

Worth noting for this clonotype: A much larger clonotype is one base distant, so this may be a read error. The chain is built from TRBV29-1 and TRBJ2-1, with 9 bases lining up with TRBD1. Losses at the gene ends were 7 bases for V and 5 bases for J; bases not matched to a gene: 3. The CDR3 is 12 amino acids. Per germline, CDR1 SQVTM and CDR2 ANQGSEA. This CDR3 is CSAGQGHNEQFF. The CDR3 region has the DNA TGCAGCGCCGGACAGGGGCACAATGAGCAGTTCTTC.

The chain uses TRBV20-1 and TRBJ1-4; D is undetermined. The germline CDR1 and CDR2 sequences are DFQATT and SNEGSKA (reference sequence). V gave up 4 bases and J gave up 3 bases, with 27 bases separating them. The CDR3 sequence is 19 residues long. The CDR3 is CSANLVQGILSGANEKLFF. CDR3 sequence (DNA): TGCAGTGCTAATCTCGTCCAAGGGATTCTCAGCGGGGCTAATGAAAAACTGTTTTTT.

V is TRBV6-5 and J is TRBJ2-7, with 9 bases lining up with TRBD1. This CDR3 is built from 13 residues. The junction had 0 bases not matched to a gene; V was cut back by 0 bases and J by 6 bases. From germline, CDR1 is MNHEY and CDR2 SVGAGI. CDR3 in DNA: TGTGCCAGCAGTTACTCGACAGGGGGCGAGCAGTACTTC. Protein product: CASSYSTGGEQYF.

This clonotype was observed a handful of times. The chain links TRBV20-1 to TRBJ1-6; 7 bases map to TRBD1. CDR1 is DFQATT, CDR2 SNEGSKA, per germline (reference sequence). The CDR3 is made up of 14 amino acids. V lost 3 bases to trimming and J lost 9 bases; unmatched junction nucleotides: 8. The DNA of the CDR3 is TGCAGTGCTAGGGTGCAGGGGGATGTTTCACCCCTCCACTTT. Translating gives CSARVQGDVSPLHF.

The chain recombines TRBV7-2 with TRBJ1-1; maybe TRBD1 (5 bases). V gave up 6 bases and J gave up 6 bases, with 17 bases separating them. Germline assignment: CDR1 SGHTA and CDR2 FQGNSA. This CDR3 spans 14 amino acids. CDR3 coding DNA: TGTGCCAGCAGTCTCCTGATGGGGACCCCTGAAGCTTTCTTT. Protein sequence: CASSLLMGTPEAFF.

The rearrangement uses TRBV18 and TRBJ1-3, with 8 bases identical to TRBD1. V trimming: 5 bases; J trimming: 4 bases; junction bases outside the gene matches: 13. Germline lookup yields CDR1 KGHSH and CDR2 LQKENI. This CDR3 is built from 17 residues. CDR3 residues: CASSYSLDRGIGNTIYF. The CDR3 DNA reads as TGTGCCAGCTCATACTCTCTCGACAGGGGAATCGGAAACACCATATATTTT. Filled out from reference TRBV18 and TRBJ1-3, the complete variable domain reads NAGVMQNPRHLVRRRGQEARLRCSPMKGHSHVYWYRQLPEEGLKFMVYLQKENIIDESGMPKERFSAEFPKEGPSILRIQQVVRGDSAAYFCASSYSLDRGIGNTIYFGEGSWLTVV.

The sample holds a few counts of this clonotype. The rearrangement uses TRBV7-6 and TRBJ2-7, with D unresolved. Germline CDR1 reads SGHVS; CDR2 reads FNYEAQ. The length of the CDR3 is 13 residues. V gave up 5 bases and J gave up 4 bases, with 12 bases separating them. This CDR3 reads CASSPTHGYEQYF. The CDR3 nucleotides are TGTGCCAGCAGCCCCACACACGGTTACGAGCAGTACTTC. Full variable domain (remainder filled in from reference TRBV7-6 and TRBJ2-7): GAGVSQSPRYKVTKRGQDVALRCDPISGHVSLYWYRQALGQGPEFLTYFNYEAQQDKSGLPNDRFSAERPEGSISTLTIQRTEQRDSAMYRCASSPTHGYEQYFGPGTRLTVT.

In regard to this clonotype: Mismatch with germline at one junction end may stem from a read error. The gene calls are TRBV7-9 and TRBJ2-5; the D gene is possibly TRBD2 (5 bases). Germline CDR1 SEHNR, CDR2 FQNEAQ (reference sequence). The CDR3 covers 14 residues. CDR3 sequence: CASSNGLSQETKYF. Here the CDR3 DNA reads TGTGCCAGCAGCAACGGACTGTCCCAAGAGACCAAGTACTTC.

This clonotype was seen many times. The chain carries TRBV3-1 and TRBJ1-1; D is ambiguous. The germline gives CDR1 LGHDT, CDR2 YNNKEL (reference sequence). Trimming pared 4 bases from V and 1 base from J, leaving 10 bases between. The CDR3 covers 14 residues. CDR3 in DNA: TGTGCCAGCAGCCCTACCCTCAAGAACACTGAAGCTTTCTTT. This encodes CASSPTLKNTEAFF.

Only a few counts were recorded for this clonotype. V is TRBV6-1 and J is TRBJ2-7; D is uncertain. Germline loops: CDR1 MNHNS, CDR2 SASEGT. This CDR3 comprises 14 residues. The germline V and J ends were trimmed by 6 bases and 3 bases, with 15 bases remaining between them. The CDR3 DNA reads TGTGCCAGCAGCCCCCGGCAGGATCGCTACGAGCAGTACTTC. Translating it yields CASSPRQDRYEQYF.

There are many counts of this clonotype. This chain connects TRBV28 to TRBJ2-7; 10 bases match TRBD2. V trimming: 2 bases; J trimming: 2 bases; junction bases outside the gene matches: 0. The CDR3 is made up of 14 amino acids. The germline V gene has CDR1 MDHEN and CDR2 SYDVKM. CDR3 sequence: CASSLTSGTYEQYF. As DNA, the CDR3 is TGTGCCAGCAGTTTAACTAGCGGGACCTACGAGCAGTACTTC.